This T cell receptor beta chain was profiled in a study of metastatic and nonmetastatic thyroid tumors. Study-level results: Reported TCR beta diversity, measured in blood and tumor, was significantly higher for malignant thyroid tumors than for benign nodules.

The V gene's germline CDR1 is MDHEN and CDR2 SYDVKM. Trimming pared 7 bases from V and 5 bases from J, leaving 17 bases between. The CDR3 is made up of 14 amino acids. Nobody among the patients had been given any treatment before thyroid surgery. This clone has a count of ten or more. Its antigen is not identified. In the authors' workflow: The study took CDR3 differences across clinicopathological groups and made a distant-metastasis classifier for papillary thyroid cancer from them. TCRdb re-called the PCR reads with MiXCR. These V and J calls derive from TCRdb rather than the authors' analysis. The sample contains some 86,000 clones, approximately 12% of which appear only once.

V gene TRBV28 combines with J gene TRBJ1-1; possible D gene TRBD1, 6 bases. The receptor comes from a female donor with papillary thyroid cancer or a benign thyroid nodule (not recorded which). Some clones in this sample may be carry-over from other donors' samples. Sequencing was carried out using tumor tissue. In DNA form, the CDR3 reads TGTGCCAGCACGGATGTGCGGGGGCGAACTGAAGCTTTCTTT. Residues: CASTDVRGRTEAFF.